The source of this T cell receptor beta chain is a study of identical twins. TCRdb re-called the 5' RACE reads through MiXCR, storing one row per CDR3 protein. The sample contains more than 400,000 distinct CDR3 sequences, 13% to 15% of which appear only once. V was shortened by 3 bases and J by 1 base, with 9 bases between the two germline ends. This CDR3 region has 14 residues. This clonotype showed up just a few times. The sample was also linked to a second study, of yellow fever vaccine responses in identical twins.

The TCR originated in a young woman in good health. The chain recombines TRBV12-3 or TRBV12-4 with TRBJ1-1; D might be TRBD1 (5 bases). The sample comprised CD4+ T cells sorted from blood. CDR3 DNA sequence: TGTGCCAGCAGTTTCTCCGGGGCGAACACTGAAGCTTTCTTT. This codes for CASSFSGANTEAFF.